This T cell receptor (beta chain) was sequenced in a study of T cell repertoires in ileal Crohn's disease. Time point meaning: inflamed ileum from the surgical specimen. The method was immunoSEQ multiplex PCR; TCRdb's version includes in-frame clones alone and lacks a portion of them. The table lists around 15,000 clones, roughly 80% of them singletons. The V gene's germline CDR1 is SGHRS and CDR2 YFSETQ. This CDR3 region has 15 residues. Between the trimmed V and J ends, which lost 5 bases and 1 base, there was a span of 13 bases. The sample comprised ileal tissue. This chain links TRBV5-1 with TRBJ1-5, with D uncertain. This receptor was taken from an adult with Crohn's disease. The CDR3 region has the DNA TGCGCCAGCAGGCGAGGACCCTGGAGCAATCAGCCCCAGCATTTT. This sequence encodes CASRRGPWSNQPQHF.